Below, one T cell receptor (beta chain) is given with its context. The data belong to a study of blood T cell repertoires in COVID-19. Study information: There were acute and convalescent COVID-19 samples, and they came from the United States, Italy and Spain.

CDR3 length: 15 amino acids. Germline loops: CDR1 MNHEY, CDR2 SVGAGI. V lost 5 bases to trimming and J lost 7 bases, with 21 bases between them. Adults between about 18 and 95 years of age took part from under 30 US areas. The study recruited exposed participants who had met a COVID-19 case within 2 weeks before entry. Per the original methods: Estimation of nucleated cell counts was performed using reference gene primer amplification. TCRdb keeps only in-frame clones here, not all; method: immunoSEQ multiplex PCR. V, J and clone size are those of that table, while D and trimming were read from the DNA. The sample has 300,000 to 350,000 clones; roughly 90% are singletons.

The TCR sequence derives from a woman aged 25-40 years who had been exposed to COVID-19. The sequencing input was PBMCs or T cells enriched from blood (not recorded which). V gene TRBV6-5 combines with J gene TRBJ2-7; TRBD1 is a possible D gene (5 bases). CDR3 DNA sequence: TGTGCCAGCAGTCGTCCGACAGTCGGATCTCAAGAGCAGTACTTC. This codes for CASSRPTVGSQEQYF.